These T cell receptor beta chains were read from a single sample in a study of T cells in tumors after PD-1 blockade. Some clones are missing from TCRdb's copy, which holds only in-frame ones; the method was immunoSEQ multiplex PCR. The sample consists of roughly 19,000 clones, more than 65% of them appearing once. Here the sequenced sample was PBMCs, taken after anti-PD-1 therapy. These receptors came from a human donor with advanced basal cell or squamous cell carcinoma (not recorded which). CDR3s leave out the opening cysteine and the closing phenylalanine or tryptophan. The D gene is left open where the match is weak. A clone size is listed for some rows: how often the clone was seen (once, few, many), or a class if it is expanded.

D: .
J: TRBJ1-6
V: TRBV9
size: .
CDR3: ASSVDRRSSYNSPLH

D: .
J: TRBJ2-1
V: TRBV7-2
size: .
CDR3: ASSPGTQFDEQF

D: TRBD2
J: TRBJ2-7
V: TRBV5-1
size: .
CDR3: ASSLDPTSGRALYEQY

D: .
J: TRBJ1-1
V: TRBV21-1
size: .
CDR3: ASSTPLGRLNTEAF

D: .
J: TRBJ2-2
V: TRBV6-5
size: .
CDR3: ASSSYRGGELF

D: TRBD1
J: TRBJ1-6
V: TRBV2
size: .
CDR3: ASSAGTAYNSPLH

D: TRBD2
J: TRBJ2-3
V: TRBV4-2
size: .
CDR3: ASSQGSASGYTDTQY

D: TRBD2
J: TRBJ2-7
V: TRBV29-1
size: few
CDR3: SVKLAGAAYEQY

D: TRBD1
J: TRBJ2-2
V: TRBV9
size: .
CDR3: ASSSGTGNTGELF

D: .
J: TRBJ2-5
V: TRBV29-1
size: .
CDR3: SLKEYQETQY

D: TRBD2
J: TRBJ2-5
V: TRBV15
size: .
CDR3: ATSRGLAGAQETQY

D: .
J: TRBJ1-2
V: TRBV5-8
size: .
CDR3: ASRPGRLGYT

D: .
J: TRBJ1-5
V: TRBV6-6
size: .
CDR3: ASSYGTNNQPQH

D: TRBD2
J: TRBJ2-1
V: TRBV6-4
size: .
CDR3: ASSDGLAGPNEQF

D: TRBD2
J: TRBJ2-2
V: TRBV7-3
size: .
CDR3: ASSLTGGFDTGELF

D: TRBD2
J: TRBJ2-3
V: TRBV6-1
size: once
CDR3: ASTSLAGVSDTQY